The 16 T cell receptor beta chains below all came from one sample that was sequenced in a study of post-analysis software for immune sequencing data. Antigen specificity for these receptors is unknown. Unique molecular identifiers tagged the TCR beta cDNA libraries. MiXCR, run by TCRdb on the PCR reads, gives a single entry per CDR3 protein. Among roughly 400,000 distinct CDR3 sequences listed, approximately 37% were seen once. Regarding the study as a whole: Patients showed TRBV5-6, TRBV5-1 and TRBV20-1 among roughly five TRBV segments more frequent than in controls.

Sequenced: blood. The receptors originated from a girl aged 2 to 9 with multiple sclerosis.

DNA for the CDR3: TGCGCCAGCGGCGCGACCGGGAGCTCCAAAAACATTCAGTACTTC. Amino acids: CASGATGSSKNIQYF. This chain connects TRBV4-3 to TRBJ2-4, with D possibly matching TRBD2 (6 bases). This CDR3 spans 15 amino acids. The V end was cut by 8 bases, the J end by 2 bases, with 16 bases between. CDR1 is LGHNA and CDR2 is YSLEER in the germline V gene.

The chain recombines TRBV7-2 with TRBJ2-7; TRBD2 matches at 7 bases. Germline values: CDR1 SGHTA, CDR2 FQGNSA. The CDR3 contains 16 residues. With V trimmed by 5 bases and J by 0 bases, 10 bases remained unmatched. CDR3 in DNA: TGTGCCAGCAGCCCTAGCGGACTACCAAGCTCCTACGAGCAGTACTTC. Residues: CASSPSGLPSSYEQYF.

The chain couples TRBV4-2 to TRBJ2-4; D is unclear. With the DNA end fitting TRBJ2-7 better, the J assignment may be wrong. Germline CDR1 reads LGHNA; CDR2 reads YNFKEQ. The CDR3 length is 14 residues. CDR3 nucleotide sequence: TGTGCCAGCAGCCAAGCGAGGAGTTTCAGCGAGCAGTACTTC. Translating it yields CASSQARSFSEQYF.

The rearrangement joins TRBV6-2 or TRBV6-3 to TRBJ2-5; 7 bases align to TRBD2. The CDR3 is 13 residues long. Germline V gene sequence: CDR1 MNHEY, CDR2 SVGEGT. Here the CDR3 reads CATKSSGQETQYF. CDR3 nucleotides: TGTGCGACCAAAAGTAGCGGGCAAGAGACCCAGTACTTC.

This rearrangement joins TRBV7-3 to TRBJ2-1; D gene unclear. CDR3 length: 16 residues. V lost 1 base to trimming and J lost 4 bases, with 14 bases between them. Germline values: CDR1 SGHTA, CDR2 FQGTGA. CDR3 DNA sequence: TGTGCCAGCAGCTTAAATGACGGACCCATTTACAATGAGCAGTTCTTC. Translated: CASSLNDGPIYNEQFF.

The chain is built from TRBV29-1 and TRBJ2-2; 10 positions agree with TRBD2. CDR3 length: 16 amino acids. The trim removed 4 bases at V and 4 bases at J, leaving 9 bases unmatched. Germline V lookup: CDR1 SQVTM, CDR2 ANQGSEA. The DNA of the CDR3 is TGCAGCGTTGCTTTTTCTAGCGGGAGAGGCACCGGGGAGCTGTTTTTT. It encodes CSVAFSSGRGTGELFF.

This clonotype has more than one count but fewer than ten. CDR3 in amino acids: CASRGAGVDGYTF. DNA for the CDR3: TGTGCCAGCAGGGGGGCAGGAGTCGATGGCTACACCTTC. V usage is TRBV6-5 and J usage is TRBJ1-2; a possible D gene is TRBD1 (6 bases). The CDR3 is made up of 13 amino acids. Looked up from germline, CDR1 is MNHEY and CDR2 is SVGAGI. Trimming cost V 6 bases and J 6 bases, with 14 bases left between them.

The CDR3 reads CASSRLGYTDTQYF. For the CDR3, the DNA is TGTGCCAGCAGCCGACTAGGATACACAGATACGCAGTATTTT. The V gene is TRBV9, the J gene TRBJ2-3, with a tentative D call TRBD2 (6 bases). The germline gives CDR1 SGDLS, CDR2 YYNGEE. The germline V and J ends were trimmed by 4 bases and 2 bases, with 11 bases remaining between them. This CDR3 is built from 14 residues.

This clonotype was found a few times. V usage is TRBV6-2 or TRBV6-3 and J usage is TRBJ2-3, with TRBD1 as a possible D gene (7 bases). The CDR3 runs to 12 residues. CDR1 MNHEY and CDR2 SVGEGT come from the germline V gene. Trimming stripped 6 bases from V and 9 bases from J, with 13 bases between. The CDR3 protein is CASRHRGGTQYF. CDR3 DNA: TGTGCCAGCAGGCACAGGGGAGGCACGCAGTATTTT.

This clonotype was recorded a few times. V gene TRBV6-5 combines with J gene TRBJ1-2; D is perhaps TRBD1 (5 bases). V gave up 2 bases and J gave up 9 bases, with 19 bases separating them. The CDR3 is 15 residues long. Germline V gives CDR1 MNHEY, CDR2 SVGAGI. CDR3 nucleotides: TGTGCCAGCAGTTACGGAATCGGGGGGTCATACAGCTACACCTTC. It yields the protein CASSYGIGGSYSYTF.

This clonotype was picked up one time. CDR3 bases: TGCAGCGTTCGGGGTGTAGATACGCAGTATTTT. This gives the protein CSVRGVDTQYF. V is TRBV29-1 and J is TRBJ2-3; D is perhaps TRBD2 (5 bases). The CDR3 has 11 amino acids. V was clipped by 5 bases and J by 5 bases, with 8 bases between them. Germline CDR1 is SQVTM and CDR2 is ANQGSEA.

The chain recombines TRBV3-1 with TRBJ2-7, with D perhaps assigned TRBD1 or TRBD2 (6 bases each). V lost 3 bases, J lost 3 bases, and 12 bases lay in between. The CDR3 contains 14 residues. Germline CDR1 and CDR2: LGHDT and YNNKEL (reference sequence). The CDR3 DNA reads TGTGCCAGCAGCCAGGGGGCGGGGAACTACGAGCAGTACTTC. Amino acids: CASSQGAGNYEQYF.

The sample holds a few counts of this clonotype. This chain links TRBV18 with TRBJ1-2; no firm D call. The ends were cut back, 0 bases at V and 4 bases at J, with 6 bases in the middle. CDR3 length: 13 amino acids. CDR1 KGHSH and CDR2 LQKENI come from the germline V gene. CDR3 coding DNA: TGTGCCAGCTCACCACCAGATTCCTATGGCTACACCTTC. Its translation is CASSPPDSYGYTF.

V is TRBV28 and J is TRBJ2-1; D is unclear. The V end lost 4 bases, the J end lost 0 bases, and 16 bases lay between the germline ends. Germline-derived CDR1 and CDR2 are MDHEN and SYDVKM. This CDR3 contains 17 residues. The CDR3 loop reads CASSSRIIRSSYNEQFF. Here the CDR3 DNA reads TGTGCCAGCAGTTCCCGTATCATTCGTAGCTCCTACAATGAGCAGTTCTTC.

Note on this clonotype: This may come from a read error, since a much larger clone is one base off. J is TRBJ2-7 and V is TRBV20-1, with unresolved D. This CDR3 is 9 amino acids long. V was cut by 8 bases and J by 4 bases, with 6 bases left in between. CDR1 is DFQATT and CDR2 is SNEGSKA in the germline V gene (reference sequence). The CDR3 coding sequence is TGCAGTACCTCATACGAGCAGTACTTC. It translates to CSTSYEQYF.

The gene calls are TRBV12-3 or TRBV12-4 and TRBJ2-1; TRBD1 matches 8 bases. The CDR3 totals 15 residues. V was pared by 7 bases and J by 0 bases, with 5 bases of the junction left unmatched. The CDR3 loop is CASNLGQGSYNEQFF. Here the CDR3 DNA reads TGTGCCAGCAACCTTGGACAGGGCTCCTACAATGAGCAGTTCTTC.